This T cell receptor beta chain was recorded in a study of multiple sclerosis patients with progressive multifocal leukoencephalopathy. This was a survey-level run. Clones were read by immunoSEQ multiplex PCR, and TCRdb kept only the in-frame ones, dropping some. This table holds some 27,000 clones, around 90% found once. This clone was seen a single time. The antigen is unknown. Study outcomes and limitations: Less diverse TRB repertoires were suggested in most PML patients.

The time point here: roughly 13 months of natalizumab therapy. All PML patients were female, and all patients had earlier interferon beta. CDR1 ENHRY and CDR2 SYGVKD come from the germline V gene. The ends were cut back, 7 bases at V and 3 bases at J, with 4 bases in the middle. CDR3 length: 12 amino acids. The sample here was PBMCs, taken from a patient treated with natalizumab. The clonotype originates from a human donor with multiple sclerosis. This chain uses TRBV10-3 with TRBJ1-6, with D unresolved. This chain's CDR3 is CAIMDYNSPLHF. The DNA of the CDR3 is TGTGCCATCATGGACTATAATTCACCCCTCCACTTT.